This T cell receptor (beta chain) was found in a study of CD8+CD57+ T cells in acquired aplastic anemia. For CDR3 and TCR beta VDJ profiling, genomic DNA was the template used. TCRdb itself ran the reads through MiXCR, one entry per CDR3 protein. The sample yields about 210,000 distinct CDR3 sequences, roughly 35% seen once. Trimming stripped 2 bases from V and 2 bases from J, with 19 bases between. The CDR3 length is 17 residues. The chain combines TRBV12-3 or TRBV12-4 with TRBJ2-7; TRBD1 is a possible D gene (5 bases). Specimen: sorted CD4+, CD8+, or CD8+CD57+ T cells (not recorded which) from PBMCs. The clonotype was recovered from a human donor in good health, serving as a control. The DNA for the CDR3 is TGTGCCAGCAGTTTACGTCAGATAGGGTTGGGGCCCTACGAGCAGTACTTC. Translating it yields CASSLRQIGLGPYEQYF.